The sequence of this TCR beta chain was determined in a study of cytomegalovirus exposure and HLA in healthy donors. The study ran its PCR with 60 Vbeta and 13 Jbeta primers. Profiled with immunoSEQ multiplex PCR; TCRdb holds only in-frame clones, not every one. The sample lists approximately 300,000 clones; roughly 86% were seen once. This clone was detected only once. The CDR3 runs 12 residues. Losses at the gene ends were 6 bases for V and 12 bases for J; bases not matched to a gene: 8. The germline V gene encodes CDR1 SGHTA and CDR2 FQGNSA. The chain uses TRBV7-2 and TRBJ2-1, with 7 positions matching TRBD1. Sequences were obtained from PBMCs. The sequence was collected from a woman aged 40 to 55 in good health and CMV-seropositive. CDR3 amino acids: CASSPEDRRQFF. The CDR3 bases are TGTGCCAGCAGTCCGGAGGACAGGAGGCAGTTCTTC.